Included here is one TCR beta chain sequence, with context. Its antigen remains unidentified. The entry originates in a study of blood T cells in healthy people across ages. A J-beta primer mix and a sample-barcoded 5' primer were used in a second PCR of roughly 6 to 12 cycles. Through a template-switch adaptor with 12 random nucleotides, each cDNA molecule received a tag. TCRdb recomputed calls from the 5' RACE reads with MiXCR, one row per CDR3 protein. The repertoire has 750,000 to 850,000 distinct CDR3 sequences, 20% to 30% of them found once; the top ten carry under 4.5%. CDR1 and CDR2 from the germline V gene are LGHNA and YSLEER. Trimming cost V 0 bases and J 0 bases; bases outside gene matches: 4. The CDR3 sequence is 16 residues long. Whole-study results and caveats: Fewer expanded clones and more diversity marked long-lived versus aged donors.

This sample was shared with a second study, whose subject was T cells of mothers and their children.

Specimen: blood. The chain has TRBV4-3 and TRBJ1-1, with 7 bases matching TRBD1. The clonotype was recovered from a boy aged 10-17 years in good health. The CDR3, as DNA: TGCGCCAGCAGCCAAGATACAGGGGACATGAACACTGAAGCTTTCTTT. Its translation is CASSQDTGDMNTEAFF.